These T cell receptor beta chains were read from a single sample in a study of blood T cell repertoires in COVID-19. The assay was immunoSEQ multiplex PCR, and TCRdb's table has in-frame clones only and misses some. The table records some 150,000 clones, 88% of them present only once. The sample was peripheral blood. The receptors stem from a human donor in a cohort sampled during active COVID-19. CDR3s include the opening cysteine and the closing phenylalanine or tryptophan. The D gene is left open where the match is weak. Only some rows state a clone size, as once, few, many or a class for expanded clones.

TRBD1,TRBV25-1,TRBJ2-1,-,TGTGCCAGCAGACCCAGACAGGGCTCCTACAATGAGCAGTTCTTC,CASRPRQGSYNEQFF
TRBD1,TRBV6-5,TRBJ1-1,-,TGTGCCAGCAGGGACAGGGGAAGTAACACTGAAGCTTTCTTT,CASRDRGSNTEAFF
TRBD2,TRBV7-3,TRBJ2-2,-,TGTGCCAGCAGCCCCGGACTAGTCGGCACCGGGGAGCTGTTTTTT,CASSPGLVGTGELFF
TRBD1,TRBV5-1,TRBJ2-3,-,TGCGCCAGCAGACTTAGACAGGGGAGCACAGATACGCAGTATTTT,CASRLRQGSTDTQYF
TRBD1,TRBV4-3,TRBJ1-6,-,TGCGCCAGCAGCAACCGGGACAGGGGGTTGAGCTCCTATAATTCACCCCTCCACTTT,CASSNRDRGLSSYNSPLHF
TRBD1,TRBV29-1,TRBJ1-2,-,TGCAGCGTTTCGACAGGGGCCGACTATGGCTACACCTTC,CSVSTGADYGYTF
-,TRBV11-3,TRBJ1-3,once,TGTGCCAGCAGCCCTATGACGACGAGGCGAAACACCATATATTTT,CASSPMTTRRNTIYF
-,TRBV28,TRBJ1-2,-,TGTGCCAGCACTTCTCTAGGGGGAGGGGACTACTATGGCTACACCTTC,CASTSLGGGDYYGYTF
-,TRBV4-1,TRBJ2-5,-,TGCGCCAGCAGCCAAGTTGGGGCGGGACAAGAGACCCAGTACTTC,CASSQVGAGQETQYF
-,TRBV7-9,TRBJ2-5,-,TGTGCCAGCAGCTTAGGTACGGCGGGAGAGACCCAGTACTTC,CASSLGTAGETQYF
-,TRBV6-5,TRBJ2-1,-,TGTGCCAGCAGGCGAATACAGGGTAATGAGCAGTTCTTC,CASRRIQGNEQFF
TRBD1,TRBV29-1,TRBJ2-1,-,TGCAGCGTTGGTAGCAGGGGGCTGATTCATGAGCAGTTCTTC,CSVGSRGLIHEQFF
TRBD1,TRBV7-9,TRBJ1-2,-,TGTGCCAGCAGCTACCGGACAGGCTATGGCTACACCTTC,CASSYRTGYGYTF
-,TRBV3-1/TRBV3-2,TRBJ1-2,-,TGTGCCAGCAGCCAAACTATGAACGCCAGGGAAGGCTACACCTTC,CASSQTMNAREGYTF
TRBD2,TRBV9,TRBJ2-2,-,TGTGCCAGCAGTAGCGGGAGTGTGCGGGAGCTGTTTTTT,CASSSGSVRELFF
TRBD1,TRBV5-1,TRBJ2-7,-,TGCGCCAGCAGCCCCAGACAGGGGGCAGAGTACGAGCAGTACTTC,CASSPRQGAEYEQYF
TRBD2,TRBV18,TRBJ2-3,-,TGTGCCAGCTCGCCCGGGACTAACCGTGAGGTGGATACGCAGTATTTT,CASSPGTNREVDTQYF
TRBD2,TRBV7-2,TRBJ2-5,once,TGTGCCAGCAGCTCCATCCGGGGTAGCGGGAGTGGCAAAGAGACCCAGTACTTC,CASSSIRGSGSGKETQYF